A selection of T cell receptor beta chains follows, all from one sample in a study of blood T cells in healthy people across ages. TCRdb processed the 5' RACE reads anew with MiXCR; each CDR3 protein has one entry. The table lists just under 900,000 distinct CDR3 sequences, around 26% of them singletons. Sample: blood. The receptor set was obtained from a woman of 80 years or more in good health. Both conserved end residues are part of each CDR3. A D gene is named only where the DNA matches it firmly. Only some rows state a clone size, as once, few, many or a class for expanded clones.

d_call | clone_size | j_call | cdr3_length | v_call | cdr3_aa | cdr3_nt
NA | NA | TRBJ1-1 | 14 | TRBV11-2 | CASSFTQWGSEAFF | TGTGCCAGCAGCTTTACCCAGTGGGGATCTGAAGCTTTCTTT
NA | many | TRBJ2-6 | 14 | TRBV20-1 | CSAGRSSGANVLTF | TGCAGTGCTGGAAGGAGCTCTGGGGCCAACGTCCTGACTTTC
NA | NA | TRBJ2-7 | 15 | TRBV7-2 | CAGSLIPVSYNEQYF | TGTGCCGGCAGCTTAATCCCGGTCTCCTACAATGAGCAGTACTTC
NA | many | TRBJ2-5 | 13 | TRBV7-9 | CASSLAGGETQYF | TGCGCCAGCAGCTTGGCCGGGGGAGAGACCCAGTACTTC
NA | NA | TRBJ2-7 | 12 | TRBV30 | CAQRTGSYEQYF | TGTGCCCAACGGACGGGAAGCTACGAGCAGTACTTC
TRBD1 | many | TRBJ2-1 | 15 | TRBV7-9 | CASSFVGRGRNEQFF | TGTGCCAGCAGCTTTGTTGGCAGGGGGCGAAATGAGCAGTTCTTC
TRBD1 | many | TRBJ2-3 | 15 | TRBV6-5 | CASSYGTGVTDTQYF | TGTGCCAGCAGCTACGGGACAGGGGTTACAGATACGCAGTATTTT
NA | many | TRBJ2-3 | 14 | TRBV7-2 | CASSSSVSTDTQYF | TGTGCCAGCAGCTCCTCTGTTAGCACAGATACGCAGTATTTT
TRBD1 | many | TRBJ2-3 | 15 | TRBV3-1 | CASSQERGPADTQYF | TGTGCCAGCAGCCAAGAAAGGGGGCCCGCAGATACGCAGTATTTT
TRBD2 | many | TRBJ2-5 | 15 | TRBV7-9 | CASSTPSGGRETQYF | TGTGCCAGCAGCACCCCTAGCGGGGGGCGAGAGACCCAGTACTTC
NA | many | TRBJ2-7 | 12 | TRBV3-1 | CASSQGRGEQYF | TGTGCCAGCAGCCAAGGTCGAGGCGAGCAGTACTTC
TRBD1 | many | TRBJ2-6 | 15 | TRBV10-1 | CASSAGGSGTNVLTF | TGCGCCAGCAGCGCAGGGGGCTCGGGGACCAACGTCCTGACTTTC
TRBD1 | NA | TRBJ1-1 | 18 | TRBV30 | CAWSVYLRYGQGNTEAFF | TGTGCCTGGAGTGTATATCTCCGTTACGGACAGGGGAATACTGAAGCTTTCTTT
NA | many | TRBJ2-6 | 15 | TRBV28 | CASSSPGSGANVLTF | TGTGCCAGCAGTTCCCCGGGCTCTGGGGCCAACGTCCTGACTTTC
TRBD2 | NA | TRBJ2-3 | 15 | TRBV12-3/TRBV12-4 | CASSHSGGGGDAQYF | TGTGCCAGCAGCCATAGCGGGGGGGGGGGAGATGCGCAGTATTTT
NA | many | TRBJ1-5 | 15 | TRBV5-1 | CASSPGGSWGQPQHF | TGCGCCAGCAGCCCCGGGGGGAGCTGGGGCCAGCCCCAGCATTTT
TRBD2 | many | TRBJ2-1 | 15 | TRBV20-1 | CSARPTSGGFREQFF | TGCAGTGCTAGACCTACTAGCGGGGGGTTTCGCGAGCAGTTCTTC
NA | NA | TRBJ2-7 | 14 | TRBV5-1 | CASSQGDTMGVQYF | TGCGCCAGCAGCCAAGGGGATACTATGGGGGTGCAGTACTTC
TRBD2 | many | TRBJ2-1 | 14 | TRBV20-1 | CSVFPGLAGGPQFF | TGCAGTGTTTTCCCGGGACTAGCGGGGGGGCCCCAGTTCTTC
NA | few | TRBJ1-5 | 15 | TRBV20-1 | CSAKWTAYSNQPQHF | TGCAGTGCTAAATGGACAGCTTATAGCAATCAGCCCCAGCATTTT
TRBD2 | many | TRBJ2-3 | 15 | TRBV7-2 | CASSRGGQGTDTQYF | TGTGCCAGCAGCCGGGGGGGCCAGGGCACAGATACGCAGTATTTT
NA | few | TRBJ2-1 | 13 | TRBV2 | CASNLDPYNEQFF | TGTGCCAGCAACCTGGACCCCTACAATGAGCAGTTCTTC
NA | few | TRBJ2-3 | 16 | TRBV5-4 | CASSSRTASTTDTQYF | TGTGCCAGCAGCTCACGGACCGCATCTACCACAGATACGCAGTATTTT